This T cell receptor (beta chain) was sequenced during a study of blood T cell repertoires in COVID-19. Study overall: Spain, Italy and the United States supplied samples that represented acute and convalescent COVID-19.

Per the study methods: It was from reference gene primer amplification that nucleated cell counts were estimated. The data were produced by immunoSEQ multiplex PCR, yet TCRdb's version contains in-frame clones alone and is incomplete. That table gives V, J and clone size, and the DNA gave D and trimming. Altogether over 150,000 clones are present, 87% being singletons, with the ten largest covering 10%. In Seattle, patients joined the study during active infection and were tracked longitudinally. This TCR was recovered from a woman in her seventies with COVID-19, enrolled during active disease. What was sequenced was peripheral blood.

For the CDR3, the DNA is TGCGCCAGCAGCTTGGAGGGAGGAAGGAACACTGAAGCTTTCTTT. Translating it yields CASSLEGGRNTEAFF. This sequence joins TRBV5-1 and TRBJ1-1; the D is unclear. The CDR3 loop spans 15 amino acids. Trimming took off 0 bases at V and 1 base at J, with 10 bases between the two ends. Germline CDR1 SGHRS, CDR2 YFSETQ. Full variable domain (remainder filled in from reference TRBV5-1 and TRBJ1-1): KAGVTQTPRYLIKTRGQQVTLSCSPISGHRSVSWYQQTPGQGLQFLFEYFSETQRNKGNFPGRFSGRQFSNSRSEMNVSTLELGDSALYLCASSLEGGRNTEAFFGQGTRLTVV.